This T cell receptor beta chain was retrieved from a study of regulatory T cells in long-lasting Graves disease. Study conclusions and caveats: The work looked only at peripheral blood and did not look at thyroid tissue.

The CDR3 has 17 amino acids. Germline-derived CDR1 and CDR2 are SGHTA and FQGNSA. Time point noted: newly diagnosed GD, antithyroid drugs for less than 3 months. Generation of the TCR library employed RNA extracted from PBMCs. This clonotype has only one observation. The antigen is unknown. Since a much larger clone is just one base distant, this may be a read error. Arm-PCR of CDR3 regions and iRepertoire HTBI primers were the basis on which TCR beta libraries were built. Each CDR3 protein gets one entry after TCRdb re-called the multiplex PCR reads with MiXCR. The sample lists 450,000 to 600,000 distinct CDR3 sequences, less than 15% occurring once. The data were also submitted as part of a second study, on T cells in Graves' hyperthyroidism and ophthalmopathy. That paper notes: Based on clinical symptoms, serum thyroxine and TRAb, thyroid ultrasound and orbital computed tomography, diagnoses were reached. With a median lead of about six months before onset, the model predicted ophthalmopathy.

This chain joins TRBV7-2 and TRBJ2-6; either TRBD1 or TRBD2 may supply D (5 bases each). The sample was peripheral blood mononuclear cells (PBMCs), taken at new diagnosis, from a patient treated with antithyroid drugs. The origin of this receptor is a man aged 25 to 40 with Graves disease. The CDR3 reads CASMNRDASSGADVLTF. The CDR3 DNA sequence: TGTGCCAGTATGAACCGGGACGCAAGCTCTGGGGCCGACGTCCTGACTTTC. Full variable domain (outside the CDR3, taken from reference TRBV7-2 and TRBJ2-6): GAGVSQSPSNKVTEKGKDVELRCDPISGHTALYWYRQSLGQGLEFLIYFQGNSAPDKSGLPSDRFSAERTGGSVSTLTIQRTQQEDSAVYLCASMNRDASSGADVLTFGAGSRLTVL.